The 2 T cell receptor beta chains below come from one sample, sequenced in a study of T cells after yellow fever vaccination. Each CDR3 protein is one row after TCRdb ran MiXCR on the 5' RACE reads. The sample has 500,000 to 650,000 distinct CDR3 sequences, approximately 13% seen once. The starting material was PBMCs, obtained on the day of the yellow fever booster vaccination. These receptors originate from a man aged 30 to 39 who received the YFV17D yellow fever vaccine.

The rearrangement joins TRBV7-8 to TRBJ2-7; D unresolved. The CDR3 totals 13 residues. V dropped 1 base and J dropped 9 bases, with 13 bases sitting between them. Germline V gene sequence: CDR1 SGHVS, CDR2 FQNEAQ. This CDR3 is CASSLVFSGLQYF. The CDR3, as DNA: TGTGCCAGCAGCTTAGTCTTCTCGGGTTTGCAGTACTTC. Supplemented by reference TRBV7-8 and TRBJ2-7, the full variable domain reads GAGVSQSPRYKVAKRGQDVALRCDPISGHVSLFWYQQALGQGPEFLTYFQNEAQLDKSGLPSDRFFAERPEGSVSTLKIQRTQQEDSAVYLCASSLVFSGLQYFGPGTRLTVT.

This clonotype was seen a few times. The gene calls are TRBV7-2 and TRBJ2-4, with D hard to call. Trimming removed 1 base from V and 2 bases from J, with 9 bases in between. The CDR3 has 15 residues. The germline CDR1 and CDR2 sequences are SGHTA and FQGNSA. In DNA, the CDR3 is TGTGCCAGCAGCTTAGTCCCGGGTACCAAAAACATTCAGTACTTC. Translating it yields CASSLVPGTKNIQYF.